A single sample is the source of the 24 T cell receptor beta chains below, sequenced in a study of T cell repertoires in cytomegalovirus infection. One entry per CDR3 protein, called by TCRdb with MiXCR from the reads. The table has about 890,000 distinct CDR3 sequences, about a third seen once; the top ten hold roughly 13%. These TCRs are of unknown antigen specificity. Sequencing was performed on cultured CD8+ T cells from PBMCs, taken from culture after CMV antigen stimulation. The receptors derive from a human donor in good health (CMV status not recorded). Some clones in this sample may be carry-over from other donors' samples.

This CDR3 reads CASSFTGQDGYTF. CDR3 bases: TGTGCCAGCAGCTTCACAGGGCAAGATGGCTACACCTTC. The chain couples TRBV7-9 to TRBJ1-2; D perhaps matches TRBD1 (6 bases). Germline V gene data show CDR1 as SEHNR and CDR2 as FQNEAQ (reference sequence). The CDR3 spans 13 residues. With 3 bases removed from V and 6 bases from J, the gap between germline ends came to 11 bases.

The chain uses TRBV12-3 or TRBV12-4 and TRBJ1-1, with TRBD1 matching 8 bases. This CDR3 contains 16 residues. Germline trimming cut 0 bases from V and 2 bases from J; bases unmatched to any gene: 5. As DNA, the CDR3 is TGTGCCAGCAGTTTAGCTGGACAGGGCCCCAACACTGAAGCTTTCTTT. Its protein product is CASSLAGQGPNTEAFF.

The V and J genes are TRBV27 and TRBJ2-7, with a possible D match to TRBD1 (7 bases). The CDR3 totals 12 residues. The germline CDR1 and CDR2 sequences are MNHEY and SMNVEV (reference sequence). CDR3 DNA: TGTGGCGCGGGACAGAGTCCCTACGAGCAGTACTTC. Translating gives CGAGQSPYEQYF.

The J gene is TRBJ2-5, the V gene TRBV6-2 or TRBV6-3; the D call may be TRBD1 or TRBD2 (6 bases each). This CDR3 comprises 15 residues. Between the trimmed V and J ends, which lost 7 bases and 4 bases, there was a span of 19 bases. CDR1 and CDR2 (germline): MNHEY, SVGEGT. CDR3 residues: CASTTGGQRPETQYF. The CDR3 bases are TGTGCCAGCACCACCGGGGGACAAAGGCCAGAGACCCAGTACTTC.

J is TRBJ2-6 and V is TRBV7-6; 10 positions agree with TRBD2. V was clipped by 4 bases and J by 0 bases; unmatched bases: 6. Per germline, CDR1 SGHVS and CDR2 FNYEAQ. The CDR3 is 18 residues long. CDR3 protein: CASSSPWTSGSGANVLTF. The CDR3 nucleotides read TGTGCCAGCAGCTCGCCGTGGACTAGCGGCTCTGGGGCCAACGTCCTGACTTTC.

This clonotype was counted only a few times. This sequence joins TRBV6-1 and TRBJ2-3; D may be TRBD2 (6 bases). V was clipped by 4 bases and J by 1 base, with 12 bases between them. Germline lookup yields CDR1 MNHNS and CDR2 SASEGT. This CDR3 comprises 15 residues. This CDR3 reads CASSVVPSGTDTQYF. The CDR3 DNA is TGTGCCAGCAGTGTAGTTCCTAGCGGCACAGATACGCAGTATTTT.

This clonotype was observed at least ten times. The chain uses TRBV10-3 and TRBJ2-3; D is undetermined. The CDR3 totals 13 residues. Germline V lookup: CDR1 ENHRY, CDR2 SYGVKD. With 3 bases removed from V and 4 bases from J, the gap between germline ends came to 8 bases. The CDR3: CAISEPAPDTQYF. DNA of the CDR3: TGTGCCATCAGTGAACCAGCCCCAGATACGCAGTATTTT.

This clonotype has a handful of counts. The chain employs TRBV29-1 and TRBJ2-7, with 9 bases lining up with TRBD2. Looked up from germline, CDR1 is SQVTM and CDR2 is ANQGSEA. The CDR3 runs 16 residues. With 1 base clipped from V and 0 bases from J, the junction kept 7 bases outside the gene matches. Here the CDR3 reads CSVEGTLAGPSYEQYF. CDR3 bases: TGCAGCGTTGAAGGTACCCTAGCGGGACCCTCCTACGAGCAGTACTTC.

The chain employs TRBV12-3 or TRBV12-4 and TRBJ2-2; a possible D gene is TRBD2 (6 bases). The CDR3 sequence is 15 residues long. Trimming cost V 2 bases and J 4 bases, with 11 bases left between them. CDR3 loop: CASSLTGGFTGELFF. For the CDR3, the DNA is TGTGCCAGCAGTTTAACCGGGGGATTCACCGGGGAGCTGTTTTTT.

This clonotype was counted a single time. This chain connects TRBV5-6 to TRBJ2-3; D gene unclear. The germline V gene encodes CDR1 SGHDT and CDR2 YYEEEE. V lost 1 base and J 0 bases, leaving 12 bases between the germline ends. This CDR3 has 16 residues. The CDR3 nucleotides are TGTGCCAGCAGCTTGCAATCGGGCCCTAGCACAGATACGCAGTATTTT. Its translation: CASSLQSGPSTDTQYF.

This clonotype was detected only a few times. V and J are TRBV15 and TRBJ1-1; D is unclear. Trimming pared 1 base from V and 0 bases from J, leaving 21 bases between. This CDR3 is built from 19 residues. Germline CDR1 is LNHNV and CDR2 is YYDKDF (reference sequence). This CDR3 is CATSRVGAILSLLNTEAFF. Written as DNA, the CDR3 is TGTGCCACCAGCAGAGTAGGAGCAATCCTATCCCTGTTGAACACTGAAGCTTTCTTT.

CDR3 in DNA: TGTGCCAGCAGCACGGGAGCCGGCTACGAGCAGTACGTC. Its protein is CASSTGAGYEQYV. The V call is TRBV5-6, the J call TRBJ2-7, with D perhaps TRBD2 (6 bases). V lost 4 bases and J lost 3, with 11 bases in between. Germline V gene data show CDR1 as SGHDT and CDR2 as YYEEEE. The CDR3 length is 13 residues.

The genes are TRBV4-2 and TRBJ2-7; 7 bases line up with TRBD1. The CDR3 runs to 15 residues. Germline V lookup: CDR1 LGHNA, CDR2 YNFKEQ. Trimming removed 1 base from V and 0 bases from J; junction bases left unmatched: 3. Here the CDR3 DNA reads TGTGCCAGCAGCCAAGGACAGGGTGGCTCCTACGAGCAGTACGTC. Residues: CASSQGQGGSYEQYV.

This rearrangement joins TRBV7-9 to TRBJ2-1; 10 positions agree with TRBD2. CDR3 length: 15 amino acids. V was clipped by 7 bases and J by 6 bases; unmatched bases: 9. Germline CDR1 reads SEHNR; CDR2 reads FQNEAQ (reference sequence). The CDR3 DNA reads as TGTGCCAGCATCGACCAGCGGGGGGGCCCCAATGAGCAGTTCTTC. Protein product: CASIDQRGGPNEQFF.

A note on this clonotype: Relative to the germline gene, one junction end is altered; a read error may explain this. The CDR3 DNA sequence: TGTGCCAGCAGCTCGGGGGGGCCACCGTCGAGCTTC. Protein product: CASSSGGPPSSF. The genes are TRBV7-9 and TRBJ2-1; 8 positions match TRBD2. The CDR3 totals 12 residues. Germline lookup yields CDR1 SEHNR and CDR2 FQNEAQ (reference sequence). The full variable domain, completed using reference TRBV7-9 and TRBJ2-1, is DTGVSQNPRHKITKRGQNVTFRCDPISEHNRLYWYRQTLGQGPEFLTYFQNEAQLEKSRLLSDRFSAERPKGSFSTLEIQRTEQGDSAMYLCASSSGGPPSSFGPGTRLTVL.

V gene TRBV10-3 combines with J gene TRBJ1-2, with D unclear. Germline loops: CDR1 ENHRY, CDR2 SYGVKD. This CDR3 comprises 15 residues. With 3 bases removed from V and 3 bases from J, the gap between germline ends came to 14 bases. The CDR3 nucleotides are TGTGCCATCAGTGACGGGGTCCGTCCGCACTATGGCTACACCTTC. Translating gives CAISDGVRPHYGYTF.

This clonotype has just a few counts. The gene calls are TRBV12-5 and TRBJ2-1, with 12 nucleotides matching TRBD2. V lost 5 bases, J lost 7 bases, and 3 bases stayed unmatched. This CDR3 comprises 14 residues. Germline assignment: CDR1 LGHNT and CDR2 FRNRAP. CDR3 in amino acids: CASGTSGGPNEQFF. DNA of the CDR3: TGTGCTAGTGGTACTAGCGGGGGGCCGAATGAGCAGTTCTTC.

The chain joins TRBV27 to TRBJ2-1; 9 bases are shared with TRBD1. This CDR3 is 17 amino acids long. CDR1 and CDR2 from the germline V gene are MNHEY and SMNVEV (reference sequence). The junction had 15 bases not matched to a gene; V was cut back by 5 bases and J by 7 bases. CDR3 in DNA: TGTGCCAGCAGTCTACTCACCGGGACAGGGAGTGTTAATGAGCAGTTCTTC. It yields the protein CASSLLTGTGSVNEQFF.

This clonotype was recorded a few times. V and J are TRBV6-5 and TRBJ2-7; possibly TRBD2 for D (7 bases). CDR3 length: 15 amino acids. V lost 2 bases and J 5 bases, leaving 16 bases between the germline ends. CDR1 is MNHEY, CDR2 SVGAGI, per germline. Here the CDR3 reads CASSYGRGPGNEQYF. In DNA form, the CDR3 reads TGTGCCAGCAGTTACGGGCGGGGGCCTGGGAACGAGCAGTACTTC.

This clonotype was observed a handful of times. The chain recombines TRBV27 with TRBJ2-7, with 7 bases aligning to TRBD1. Looked up from germline, CDR1 is MNHEY and CDR2 is SMNVEV (reference sequence). J lost 6 bases, V lost 6 bases, and 11 bases had no gene match. CDR3 length: 14 residues. Here the CDR3 reads CASRPGTAVPEQYV. The DNA of the CDR3 is TGTGCCAGCAGGCCCGGGACAGCCGTACCCGAGCAGTACGTC.

This clonotype has a handful of counts. The J gene is TRBJ1-5, the V gene TRBV19, with 12 bases matching TRBD1. The CDR3 is 16 amino acids. V was pared by 5 bases and J by 4 bases, with 6 bases of the junction left unmatched. CDR1 is LNHDA and CDR2 is SQIVND in the germline V gene (reference sequence). The CDR3 DNA reads TGTGCCAGTAGTGGGGGACAGGGGGCGTTTAATCAGCCCCAGCATTTT. Protein product: CASSGGQGAFNQPQHF.

This chain connects TRBV4-1 to TRBJ2-2, with 8 bases fitting TRBD1. Trimming at V came to 4 bases and at J to 7 bases, leaving 8 bases not matched to a gene. The CDR3 is 15 residues long. The germline CDR1 and CDR2 sequences are MGHRA and YSYEKL. CDR3: CASSPWTGTSGELFF. CDR3 coding DNA: TGCGCCAGCAGCCCGTGGACAGGGACCAGCGGGGAGCTGTTTTTT.

This rearrangement joins TRBV14 to TRBJ2-1, with D unresolved. The CDR3 extends over 16 amino acids. The V end lost 1 base, the J end lost 6 bases, and 16 bases lay between the germline ends. Germline V gene lookup returns CDR1 SGHDN and CDR2 FVKESK. This chain's CDR3 is CASSQGYGSKRNEQFF. The DNA of the CDR3 is TGTGCCAGCAGCCAAGGGTACGGCTCCAAACGCAATGAGCAGTTCTTC. Supplemented by reference TRBV14 and TRBJ2-1, the full variable domain reads EAGVTQFPSHSVIEKGQTVTLRCDPISGHDNLYWYRRVMGKEIKFLLHFVKESKQDESGMPNNRFLAERTGGTYSTLKVQPAELEDSGVYFCASSQGYGSKRNEQFFGPGTRLTVL.

V usage is TRBV27 and J usage is TRBJ2-1, with D perhaps matching TRBD1 or TRBD2 (5 bases each). Trimming removed 2 bases at V and 8 bases at J, with 13 bases between. Per the germline V gene, CDR1 is MNHEY and CDR2 is SMNVEV (reference sequence). The CDR3 is made up of 14 amino acids. The CDR3 region has the DNA TGTGCCAGCAGTTTAGGGGACCGAATCGATGAGCAGTTCTTC. Protein: CASSLGDRIDEQFF.